This T cell receptor (beta chain) was captured by sequencing in a study of spatial heterogeneity in lung cancer. Study details: There were some 76 donors, all of them untreated patients with early-stage non-small cell lung cancer. Findings and caveats of the study: Compared with follow-up, resection was when ubiquitous expanded tumor TCRs appeared in blood more.

Stated time point: blood at routine non-recurrence follow-up after resection. TCRdb analysed the 5' RACE reads with MiXCR anew, one entry per CDR3 protein. The sample holds about 70,000 distinct CDR3 sequences, nearly 9% seen once. Details on this clonotype: The antigen is undetermined.

The germline gives CDR1 MNHEY, CDR2 SVGAGI. The V end lost 8 bases, the J end lost 0 bases, and 7 bases lay between the germline ends. This CDR3 has 12 amino acids. V is TRBV6-5 and J is TRBJ1-1; no firm D call. The material was PBMCs, obtained at follow-up. This receptor was obtained from a female donor with early-stage non-small cell lung cancer. CDR3 DNA: TGTGCCAGCTTTGATTTGAACACTGAAGCTTTCTTT. Its protein is CASFDLNTEAFF.